This record covers a single T cell receptor (beta chain). This entry is derived from a study of blood T cell repertoires in COVID-19. Study-level information: The United States, Italy and Spain were the sources of the acute and convalescent COVID-19 samples. Nucleic acid was either cDNA or gDNA, and it came from T cells, B-cell-depleted T cells, or PBMCs.

While infection was still active, Seattle patients were enrolled and then followed longitudinally. Original analysis: Scientists estimated how many nucleated cells there were by amplifying reference gene primers. TCRdb's table, derived via immunoSEQ multiplex PCR, lists solely in-frame clones and lacks some. V and J calls and clone size come straight from that table; D and trimming were deduced from the DNA. There are approximately 110,000 clones in the sample; 74% occur only once, and 6% lies in the top ten. The V end lost 2 bases, the J end lost 0 bases, and 8 bases lay between the germline ends. Germline V lookup: CDR1 SGHRS, CDR2 YFSETQ. The CDR3 has 15 amino acids.

The sequence came from a man aged 80 or over with COVID-19, enrolled during active disease. V usage is TRBV5-1 and J usage is TRBJ2-2; D not certain. Sequencing was done on a sample of peripheral blood. The CDR3 is CASSFGLANTGELFF. The CDR3 nucleotides are TGCGCCAGCAGCTTTGGCCTCGCGAACACCGGGGAGCTGTTTTTT. The complete variable domain, with remaining parts taken from reference TRBV5-1 and TRBJ2-2, reads KAGVTQTPRYLIKTRGQQVTLSCSPISGHRSVSWYQQTPGQGLQFLFEYFSETQRNKGNFPGRFSGRQFSNSRSEMNVSTLELGDSALYLCASSFGLANTGELFFGEGSRLTVL.